The 6 T cell receptor beta chains listed next were all sequenced from one sample in a study of cytotoxic CD8 clonotypes in ibrutinib-treated CLL. Generated by immunoSEQ multiplex PCR, the TCRdb table keeps only in-frame clones and is missing some. The data show some 200,000 clones, 70% to 75% seen once. The sample was PBMCs, taken after 12 months of ibrutinib treatment. These receptor sequences come from a human donor with chronic lymphocytic leukemia.

The CDR3 DNA sequence: TGCGCCAGCAGCCGGACTAGTGTCGCCACCGGGGAGCTGTTTTTT. It is translated as CASSRTSVATGELFF. The genes are TRBV5-1 and TRBJ2-2, with 7 bases that match TRBD2. The CDR3 sequence is 15 residues long. V dropped 4 bases and J dropped 4; count of bases not matched to a gene: 7. Germline-derived CDR1 and CDR2 are SGHRS and YFSETQ.

This clone was detected once. The chain has TRBV19 and TRBJ2-7; 9 bases map to TRBD2. Germline loops: CDR1 LNHDA, CDR2 SQIVND (reference sequence). V trimming: 8 bases; J trimming: 5 bases; junction bases outside the gene matches: 10. CDR3 size: 14 residues. DNA for the CDR3: TGTGCCAGTGGTGGTAGCGGGAGTTTCGACGAGCAGTACTTC. Its protein is CASGGSGSFDEQYF.

The table lists this clone with many counts. J is TRBJ1-4 and V is TRBV5-8; D might be TRBD1 (6 bases). The CDR3 is 15 residues long. V dropped 0 bases and J dropped 8 bases, with 14 bases sitting between them. Per the germline V gene, CDR1 is SGHTS and CDR2 is YDEGEE. The CDR3 bases are TGTGCCAGCAGCTTGGTTCAGGGGATCAGGGAAAAACTGTTTTTT. It is translated as CASSLVQGIREKLFF.

V and J are TRBV7-2 and TRBJ1-2; weak D call: TRBD1 (5 bases). The CDR3 contains 14 residues. The V gene lost 4 bases and the J gene lost 8 bases, with 17 bases spanning the gap. Per the germline V gene, CDR1 is SGHTA and CDR2 is FQGNSA. The DNA for the CDR3 is TGTGCCAGCAGCTCACAAACGGGACTTCGAGGCTACACCTTC. It translates to CASSSQTGLRGYTF.

This clone was seen more than once but under ten times. J is TRBJ2-3 and V is TRBV5-1; 9 bases match TRBD1. Trimming at V came to 4 bases and at J to 5 bases, leaving 8 bases not matched to a gene. The CDR3 is 15 amino acids. Germline CDR1 is SGHRS and CDR2 is YFSETQ. The CDR3 is CASSLNPTGGDTQYF. The CDR3 DNA reads as TGCGCCAGCAGCCTAAATCCGACAGGGGGAGATACGCAGTATTTT.

This clone has only a few counts. This chain connects TRBV30 to TRBJ2-7; 9 positions agree with TRBD1. CDR3 length: 15 amino acids. Germline V CDR1 and CDR2: GTSNPN, SVGIG (reference sequence). The ends lost 0 bases at V and 3 bases at J; junction bases unmatched: 6. The CDR3 DNA is TGTGCCTGGAGTGTATCCGGGACAGGGCGCTACGAGCAGTACTTC. Translated, it gives CAWSVSGTGRYEQYF. The whole variable domain, remainder taken from reference TRBV30 and TRBJ2-7, is SQTIHQWPATLVQPVGSPLSLECTVEGTSNPNLYWYRQAAGRGLQLLFYSVGIGQISSEVPQNLSASRPQDRQFILSSKKLLLSDSGFYLCAWSVSGTGRYEQYFGPGTRLTVT.